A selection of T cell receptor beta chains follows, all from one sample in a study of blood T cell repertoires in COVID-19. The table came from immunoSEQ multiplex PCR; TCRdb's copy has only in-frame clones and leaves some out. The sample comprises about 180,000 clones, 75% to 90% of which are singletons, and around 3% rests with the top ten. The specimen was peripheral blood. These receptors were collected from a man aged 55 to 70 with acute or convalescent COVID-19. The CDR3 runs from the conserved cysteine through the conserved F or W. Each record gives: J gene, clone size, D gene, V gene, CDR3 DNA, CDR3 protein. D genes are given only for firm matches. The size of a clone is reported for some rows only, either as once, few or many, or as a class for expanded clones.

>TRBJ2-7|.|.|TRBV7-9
TGTGCCAGCAGTTTCGACTCTAACGCGGGGGAGCAGTACTTC
CASSFDSNAGEQYF
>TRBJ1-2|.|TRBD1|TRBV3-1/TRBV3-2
TGTGCCAGCAGCCAAGCGCGACAGGGGCACGGCTACACCTTC
CASSQARQGHGYTF
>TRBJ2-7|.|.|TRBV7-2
TGTGCCAGCAGCTTAGATGGGCGGGAACGCTCCTACGAGCAGTACTTC
CASSLDGRERSYEQYF
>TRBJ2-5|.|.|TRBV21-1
TGTGCCAGCAGCGCCTGGGAGGGGGAAGAGACCCAGTACTTC
CASSAWEGEETQYF
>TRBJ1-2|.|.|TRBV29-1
TGCAGCGTTGAAGAAGCGTCTGACTATGGCTACACCTTC
CSVEEASDYGYTF
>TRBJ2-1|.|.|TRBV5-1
TGCGCCAGCAGCTTGGAAGGGGTCCAGCAGTTCTTC
CASSLEGVQQFF
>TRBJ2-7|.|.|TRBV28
TGTGCCAGCAGCGATGACAGGGAGGTCTCCTACGAGCAGTACTTC
CASSDDREVSYEQYF
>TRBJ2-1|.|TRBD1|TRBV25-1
TGTGCCAGCAGTGTCCCGGGACAGGGGATTAGCGATGAGCAGTTCTTC
CASSVPGQGISDEQFF
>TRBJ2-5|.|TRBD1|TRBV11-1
TGTGCCAGCAGCAGACACCCTGGGACAGTCCAAGAGACCCAGTACTTC
CASSRHPGTVQETQYF
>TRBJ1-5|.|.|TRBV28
TGTGCCAGCAGTGGCAGTTATAGCAATCAGCCCCAGCATTTT
CASSGSYSNQPQHF
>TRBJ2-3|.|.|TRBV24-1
TGTGCCACCGGAGGAGGGCCATATAAAGATACGCAGTATTTT
CATGGGPYKDTQYF
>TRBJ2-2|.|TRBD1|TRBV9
TGTGCCAGCAGCGGACAGGGCTGGGGGAACACCGGGGAGCTGTTTTTT
CASSGQGWGNTGELFF
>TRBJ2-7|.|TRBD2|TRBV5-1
TGCGCCAGCAGCTTGGCCACGGGAACTAGCGCCTTCTACGAGCAGTACTTC
CASSLATGTSAFYEQYF
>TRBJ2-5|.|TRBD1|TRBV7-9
TGTGCCAGCAGCACCTGGGACAGGGGTATCGAGACCCAGTACTTC
CASSTWDRGIETQYF
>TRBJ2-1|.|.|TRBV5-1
TGCGCCAGCAGCTTTGGACAGAACAATGAGCAGTTCTTC
CASSFGQNNEQFF
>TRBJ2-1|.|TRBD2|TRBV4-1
TGCGCCAGCAGCCGCCTTCCCGGGACTAGATTCAATGAGCAGTTCTTC
CASSRLPGTRFNEQFF
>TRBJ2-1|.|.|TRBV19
TGTGCCAGTAGCAGTCCGGGACACCACAATGAGCAGTTCTTC
CASSSPGHHNEQFF
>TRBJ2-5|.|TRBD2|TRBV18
TGTGCCAGCTCACCACCGTGGGCTAGCGGAGAAGAGACCCAGTACTTC
CASSPPWASGEETQYF
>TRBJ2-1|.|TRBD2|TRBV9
TGTGCCAGCAGCGTAGTCGGGGGACTAGCGAGCAATGAGCAGTTCTTC
CASSVVGGLASNEQFF
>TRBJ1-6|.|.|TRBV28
TGTGCCAGCAGTTTATGGGGGAGGAGCTCCTATAATTCACCCCTCCACTTT
CASSLWGRSSYNSPLHF
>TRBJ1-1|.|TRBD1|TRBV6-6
TGTGCCAGCAGCCGATCGGGACAGGGGACCCGCGGCGTGAAAGCTTTCTTT
CASSRSGQGTRGVKAFF
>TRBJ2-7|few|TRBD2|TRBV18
TGTGCCAGCTCACCATCTATGCCCGGACTAGCGGGAGGCTACGAGCAGTACTTC
CASSPSMPGLAGGYEQYF
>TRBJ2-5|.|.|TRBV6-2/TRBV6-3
TGTGCCAGCAGTCTCCCGAAGGGGGAGGGAGAGACCCAGTACTTC
CASSLPKGEGETQYF
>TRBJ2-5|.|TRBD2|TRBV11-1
TGTGCCACCAGGGAGGGAAGCGGGGGATCGGAGACCCAGTACTTC
CATREGSGGSETQYF
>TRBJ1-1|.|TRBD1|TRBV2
TGTGCCAGCAGTCAACAGGGGGGAGACACTGAAGCTTTCTTT
CASSQQGGDTEAFF
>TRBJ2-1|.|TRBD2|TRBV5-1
TGCGCCAGCACAGGTCTAGCGGGAAGAAATGAGCAGTTCTTC
CASTGLAGRNEQFF
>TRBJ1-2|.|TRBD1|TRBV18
TGTGCCAGCTCACCACGGGGACAGGGGGTCCATAATGACTATGGCTACACCTTC
CASSPRGQGVHNDYGYTF
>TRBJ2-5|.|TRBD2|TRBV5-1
TGCGCCAGCAGCGGGGGACTAGCGGACCAAGAGACCCAGTACTTC
CASSGGLADQETQYF
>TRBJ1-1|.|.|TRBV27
TGTGCCAGCAGTTTATCGCGGCAGGGATACACTGAAGCTTTCTTT
CASSLSRQGYTEAFF
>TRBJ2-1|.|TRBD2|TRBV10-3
TGTGCCATCAGGGTTCTAGCGGGAGAGAAGGATGAGCAGTTCTTC
CAIRVLAGEKDEQFF
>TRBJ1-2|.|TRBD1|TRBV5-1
TGCGCCAGCAGCCCCGGACAGGGGGGGAAGTATGGCTACACCTTC
CASSPGQGGKYGYTF
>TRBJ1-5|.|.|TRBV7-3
TGTGCCAGCCACCCAGGGGGCAATCAGCCCCAGCATTTT
CASHPGGNQPQHF
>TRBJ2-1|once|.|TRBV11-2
TGTGCCAGCAGCCCTCCAGGAGGAAATGAGCAGTTCTTC
CASSPPGGNEQFF
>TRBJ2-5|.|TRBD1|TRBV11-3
TGTGCCAGCAGCTCGGGGACAGGGATGGGAGAGACCCAGTACTTC
CASSSGTGMGETQYF
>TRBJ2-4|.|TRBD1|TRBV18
TGTGCCAGCTCACCAATCCGGGACAGTGATAACATTCAGTACTTC
CASSPIRDSDNIQYF
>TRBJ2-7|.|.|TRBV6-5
TGTGCCAGCAGTTACAAGGGAGGCTACGAGCAGTACTTC
CASSYKGGYEQYF
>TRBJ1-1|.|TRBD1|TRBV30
TGTGCCTGTTCTAGGGACAGGCGACCCATGAACACTGAAGCTTTCTTT
CACSRDRRPMNTEAFF
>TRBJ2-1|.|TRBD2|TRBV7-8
TGTGCCAGCAGCTTAGTCCCGGGACTAGCGGAGTTCTTC
CASSLVPGLAEFF
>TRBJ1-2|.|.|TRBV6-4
TGTGCCAGCCCTGAGGGCGGCTATAACTATGGCTACACCTTC
CASPEGGYNYGYTF
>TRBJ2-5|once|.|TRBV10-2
TGCGCGGCGGGAACGGAAGAGACCCAGTACTTC
CAAGTEETQYF
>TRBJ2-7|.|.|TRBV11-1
TGTGCCAGCAGCTTAGATACATACGAGCAGTACTTC
CASSLDTYEQYF
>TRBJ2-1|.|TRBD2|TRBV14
TGTGCCAGCAGCCTCCAATCGCTCCGGACTAGGTTCTACAATGAGCAGTTCTTC
CASSLQSLRTRFYNEQFF
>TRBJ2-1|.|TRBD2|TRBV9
TGTGCCAGCAGCGCGGAGGGAGGCGGGAGGGGGATCTATGAGCAGTTCTTC
CASSAEGGGRGIYEQFF
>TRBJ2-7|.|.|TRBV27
TGTGCCAGCAGTTCCACGGGACTCCGAACCTACGAGCAGTACTTC
CASSSTGLRTYEQYF